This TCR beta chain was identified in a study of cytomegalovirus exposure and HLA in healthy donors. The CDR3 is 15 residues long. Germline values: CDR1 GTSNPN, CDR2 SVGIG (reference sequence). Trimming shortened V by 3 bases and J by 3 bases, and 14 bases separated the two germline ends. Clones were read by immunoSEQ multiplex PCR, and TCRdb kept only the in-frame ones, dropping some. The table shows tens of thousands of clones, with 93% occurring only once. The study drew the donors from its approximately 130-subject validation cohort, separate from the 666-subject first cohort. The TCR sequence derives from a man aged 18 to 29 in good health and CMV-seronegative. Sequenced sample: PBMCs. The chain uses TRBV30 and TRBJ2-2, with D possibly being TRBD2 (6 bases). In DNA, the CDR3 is TGTGCCTGGAGCCGAGGAGGGCAACACACCGGGGAGCTGTTTTTT. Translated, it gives CAWSRGGQHTGELFF.